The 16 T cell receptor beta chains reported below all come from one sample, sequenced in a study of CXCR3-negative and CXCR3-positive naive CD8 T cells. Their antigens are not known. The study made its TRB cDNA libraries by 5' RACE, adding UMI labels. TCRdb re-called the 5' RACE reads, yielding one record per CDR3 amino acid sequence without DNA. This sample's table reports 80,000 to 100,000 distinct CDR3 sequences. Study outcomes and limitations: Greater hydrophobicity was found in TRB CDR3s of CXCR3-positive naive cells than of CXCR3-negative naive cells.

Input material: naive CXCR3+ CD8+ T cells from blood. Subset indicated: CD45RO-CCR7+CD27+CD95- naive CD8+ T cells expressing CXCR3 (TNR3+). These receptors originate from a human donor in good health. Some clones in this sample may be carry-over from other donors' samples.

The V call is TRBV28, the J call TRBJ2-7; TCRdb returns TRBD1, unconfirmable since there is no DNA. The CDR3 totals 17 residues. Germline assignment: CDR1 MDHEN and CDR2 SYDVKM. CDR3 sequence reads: CASSWLGSGQGLGEQYF.

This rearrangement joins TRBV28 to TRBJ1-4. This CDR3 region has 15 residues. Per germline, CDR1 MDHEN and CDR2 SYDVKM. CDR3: CASSSPIGQNEKLFF.

CDR3 region: CAISPTQETQYF. The J gene is TRBJ2-5, the V gene TRBV10-3. CDR1 and CDR2 (germline): ENHRY, SYGVKD. The CDR3 spans 12 residues.

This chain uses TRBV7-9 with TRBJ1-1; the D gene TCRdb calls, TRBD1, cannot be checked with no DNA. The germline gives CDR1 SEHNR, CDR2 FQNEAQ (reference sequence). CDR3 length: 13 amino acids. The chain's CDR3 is CASFQTGPTEAFF.

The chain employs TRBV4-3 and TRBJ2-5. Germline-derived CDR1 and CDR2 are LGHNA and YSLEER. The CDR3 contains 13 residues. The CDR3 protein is CASSQSRGETQYF.

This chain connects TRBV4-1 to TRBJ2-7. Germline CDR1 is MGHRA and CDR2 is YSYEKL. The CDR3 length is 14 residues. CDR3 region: CASSQGMYRGEQYF.

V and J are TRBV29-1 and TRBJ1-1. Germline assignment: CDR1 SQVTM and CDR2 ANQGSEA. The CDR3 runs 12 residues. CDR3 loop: CSVPTQNTEAFF.

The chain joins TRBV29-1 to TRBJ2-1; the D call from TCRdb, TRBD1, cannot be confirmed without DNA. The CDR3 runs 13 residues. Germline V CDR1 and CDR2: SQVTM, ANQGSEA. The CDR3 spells CSVEVPTSNEQFF.

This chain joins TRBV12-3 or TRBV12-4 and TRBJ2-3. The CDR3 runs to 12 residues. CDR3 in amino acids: CASSYGTDTQYF.

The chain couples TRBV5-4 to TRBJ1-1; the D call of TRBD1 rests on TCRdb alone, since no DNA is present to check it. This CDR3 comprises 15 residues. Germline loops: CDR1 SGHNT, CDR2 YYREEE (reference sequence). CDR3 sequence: CASSTTGQGNTEAFF.

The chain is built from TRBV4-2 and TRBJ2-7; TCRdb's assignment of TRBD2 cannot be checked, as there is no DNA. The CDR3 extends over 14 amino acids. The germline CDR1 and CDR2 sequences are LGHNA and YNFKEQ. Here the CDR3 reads CASSQDGLANEQYF.

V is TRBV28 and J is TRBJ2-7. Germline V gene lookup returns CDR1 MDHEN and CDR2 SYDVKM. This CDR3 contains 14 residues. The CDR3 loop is CASSFPGGPYEQYF.

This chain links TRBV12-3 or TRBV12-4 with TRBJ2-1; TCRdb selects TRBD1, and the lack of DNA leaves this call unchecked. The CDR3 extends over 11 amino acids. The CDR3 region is CAFLRDNEQFF.

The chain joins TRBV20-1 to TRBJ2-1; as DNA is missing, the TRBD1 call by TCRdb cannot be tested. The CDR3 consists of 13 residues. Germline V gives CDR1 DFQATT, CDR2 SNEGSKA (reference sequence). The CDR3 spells CSASGTDYNEQFF.

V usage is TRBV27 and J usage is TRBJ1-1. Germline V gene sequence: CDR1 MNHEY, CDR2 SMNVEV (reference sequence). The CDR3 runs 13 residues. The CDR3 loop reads CASSAGPNTEAFF.

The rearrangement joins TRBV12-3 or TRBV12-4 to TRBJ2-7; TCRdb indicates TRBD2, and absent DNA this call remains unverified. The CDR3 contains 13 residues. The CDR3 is CASSPGLRFEQYF.